This note documents a single T cell receptor (beta chain) sequence. Its specificity is not known. This specimen comes from a study of PD-1 blockade in classical Hodgkin lymphoma. Study information: Patients were administered nivolumab (3 mg/kg intravenously) every 2 weeks.

All patients relapsed after autologous stem cell transplantation, and brentuximab vedotin exposure varied. Thawed PBMCs underwent magnetic negative selection to yield purified CD4+ T cells. CDR1 is KGHSH, CDR2 LQKENI, per germline. The CDR3 has 16 residues. The V and J ends lost 3 bases and 4 bases, in that order; junction bases with no gene match: 8. Some clones are missing from TCRdb's copy, which holds only in-frame ones; the method was immunoSEQ multiplex PCR. There are roughly 7,100 clones in the sample; just under 80% occur only once, and about 4.1% lies in the top ten. Points from the study as a whole: Relapsed/refractory patients reportedly had the lowest baseline TCR diversity, below newly diagnosed patients, who were below healthy donors.

The sequence was obtained from a human donor with classical Hodgkin lymphoma. The starting material was CD4+ T cells from blood, obtained at baseline. The rearrangement joins TRBV18 to TRBJ2-2; 7 bases match TRBD2. The CDR3 protein is CASSPNGGGGTGELFF. CDR3 DNA: TGTGCCAGCTCACCCAATGGCGGGGGAGGCACCGGGGAGCTGTTTTTT.